This is a list of T cell receptor beta chains from one sample in a study of blood T cell repertoires in COVID-19. Clones were read by immunoSEQ multiplex PCR, and TCRdb kept only the in-frame ones, dropping some. The table has over 100,000 clones, under 90% seen once. Sequencing was done on a sample of peripheral blood. All receptors come from a woman in her sixties or seventies with active or convalescent COVID-19. The conserved cysteine and the conserved F or W are not part of the CDR3 here. D genes are given only for firm matches.

v_call: TRBV4-3
d_call: .
cdr3_length: 12
j_call: TRBJ1-2
cdr3_aa: ASSQEGSNYGYT

v_call: TRBV7-3
d_call: .
cdr3_length: 12
j_call: TRBJ2-1
cdr3_aa: ASSLSSSYNEQF

v_call: TRBV9
d_call: .
cdr3_length: 12
j_call: TRBJ1-3
cdr3_aa: ASSGVSSGNTIY

v_call: TRBV6-5
d_call: TRBD1
cdr3_length: 12
j_call: TRBJ1-6
cdr3_aa: ASSTGQGASPLH

v_call: TRBV27
d_call: TRBD1
cdr3_length: 12
j_call: TRBJ1-6
cdr3_aa: ASSLGQYNSPLH

v_call: TRBV7-2
d_call: TRBD1
cdr3_length: 13
j_call: TRBJ1-6
cdr3_aa: ASSRTGGFNSPLH

v_call: TRBV11-2
d_call: .
cdr3_length: 13
j_call: TRBJ2-1
cdr3_aa: ASSPQGGSYNEQF

v_call: TRBV6-2/TRBV6-3
d_call: .
cdr3_length: 9
j_call: TRBJ2-3
cdr3_aa: ASSQTDTQY

v_call: TRBV28
d_call: TRBD1
cdr3_length: 12
j_call: TRBJ1-5
cdr3_aa: ASSPDRRNQPQH

v_call: TRBV5-1
d_call: .
cdr3_length: 12
j_call: TRBJ1-3
cdr3_aa: ASSPGQSGNTIY

v_call: TRBV18
d_call: .
cdr3_length: 13
j_call: TRBJ1-5
cdr3_aa: ASSPGGDGNQPQH

v_call: TRBV28
d_call: TRBD2
cdr3_length: 12
j_call: TRBJ2-7
cdr3_aa: ASSLLAGAGEQY

v_call: TRBV7-2
d_call: TRBD2
cdr3_length: 13
j_call: TRBJ2-3
cdr3_aa: ASRASGRATDTQY

v_call: TRBV30
d_call: .
cdr3_length: 12
j_call: TRBJ2-1
cdr3_aa: AWTASVPYNEQF

v_call: TRBV9
d_call: TRBD1
cdr3_length: 13
j_call: TRBJ1-1
cdr3_aa: ASSYGQGAETEAF

v_call: TRBV20-1
d_call: TRBD1
cdr3_length: 11
j_call: TRBJ1-1
cdr3_aa: SASRGLDTEAF

v_call: TRBV28
d_call: TRBD2
cdr3_length: 14
j_call: TRBJ2-1
cdr3_aa: ASSLQAGEGPREQF

v_call: TRBV27
d_call: .
cdr3_length: 13
j_call: TRBJ1-4
cdr3_aa: ASSDGQTANEKLF

v_call: TRBV7-3
d_call: .
cdr3_length: 12
j_call: TRBJ1-1
cdr3_aa: ASSVSQGNTEAF

v_call: TRBV27
d_call: .
cdr3_length: 14
j_call: TRBJ2-3
cdr3_aa: ASTSRGIKASDTQY

v_call: TRBV3-1/TRBV3-2
d_call: TRBD1
cdr3_length: 14
j_call: TRBJ1-5
cdr3_aa: ASSQGGQPYNQPQH

v_call: TRBV10-3
d_call: TRBD1
cdr3_length: 11
j_call: TRBJ2-3
cdr3_aa: AISVDRADTQY

v_call: TRBV10-3
d_call: TRBD1
cdr3_length: 13
j_call: TRBJ2-5
cdr3_aa: AIGLAQGEGETQY

v_call: TRBV10-3
d_call: TRBD1
cdr3_length: 13
j_call: TRBJ2-7
cdr3_aa: AISGGTGGSAEQY

v_call: TRBV18
d_call: .
cdr3_length: 12
j_call: TRBJ1-1
cdr3_aa: ASSSLRGGTEAF

v_call: TRBV19
d_call: .
cdr3_length: 12
j_call: TRBJ1-4
cdr3_aa: ASSPDSSLGKLF

v_call: TRBV2
d_call: .
cdr3_length: 12
j_call: TRBJ1-1
cdr3_aa: ASSEAVTLKEAF

v_call: TRBV4-2
d_call: .
cdr3_length: 13
j_call: TRBJ2-2
cdr3_aa: ASSQDSLNTGELF

v_call: TRBV27
d_call: .
cdr3_length: 11
j_call: TRBJ1-2
cdr3_aa: ASSPSGVGGYT

v_call: TRBV6-5
d_call: TRBD1
cdr3_length: 12
j_call: TRBJ1-4
cdr3_aa: ASRDTGGNEKLF

v_call: TRBV29-1
d_call: .
cdr3_length: 13
j_call: TRBJ2-1
cdr3_aa: SVVPQGSSYNEQF

v_call: TRBV7-6
d_call: .
cdr3_length: 11
j_call: TRBJ2-7
cdr3_aa: ASSPLKAGEQY

v_call: TRBV7-7
d_call: TRBD1
cdr3_length: 14
j_call: TRBJ2-5
cdr3_aa: ASSLEYGTGLETQY

v_call: TRBV2
d_call: .
cdr3_length: 14
j_call: TRBJ1-5
cdr3_aa: ASSEEAGGSNQPQH

v_call: TRBV27
d_call: .
cdr3_length: 13
j_call: TRBJ2-5
cdr3_aa: ASSQSGVTQETQY

v_call: TRBV28
d_call: TRBD2
cdr3_length: 16
j_call: TRBJ2-1
cdr3_aa: ASSSGLAGGPKYNEQF

v_call: TRBV5-5
d_call: .
cdr3_length: 12
j_call: TRBJ2-3
cdr3_aa: ASSPETSADTQY

v_call: TRBV16
d_call: .
cdr3_length: 12
j_call: TRBJ1-1
cdr3_aa: ASSPQLRGTEAF

v_call: TRBV5-4
d_call: .
cdr3_length: 13
j_call: TRBJ2-1
cdr3_aa: ASSFGGRDSNEQF

v_call: TRBV27
d_call: .
cdr3_length: 14
j_call: TRBJ2-7
cdr3_aa: ASSLLGARNSYEQY

v_call: TRBV5-1
d_call: .
cdr3_length: 12
j_call: TRBJ1-4
cdr3_aa: ASSLTTTNEKLF